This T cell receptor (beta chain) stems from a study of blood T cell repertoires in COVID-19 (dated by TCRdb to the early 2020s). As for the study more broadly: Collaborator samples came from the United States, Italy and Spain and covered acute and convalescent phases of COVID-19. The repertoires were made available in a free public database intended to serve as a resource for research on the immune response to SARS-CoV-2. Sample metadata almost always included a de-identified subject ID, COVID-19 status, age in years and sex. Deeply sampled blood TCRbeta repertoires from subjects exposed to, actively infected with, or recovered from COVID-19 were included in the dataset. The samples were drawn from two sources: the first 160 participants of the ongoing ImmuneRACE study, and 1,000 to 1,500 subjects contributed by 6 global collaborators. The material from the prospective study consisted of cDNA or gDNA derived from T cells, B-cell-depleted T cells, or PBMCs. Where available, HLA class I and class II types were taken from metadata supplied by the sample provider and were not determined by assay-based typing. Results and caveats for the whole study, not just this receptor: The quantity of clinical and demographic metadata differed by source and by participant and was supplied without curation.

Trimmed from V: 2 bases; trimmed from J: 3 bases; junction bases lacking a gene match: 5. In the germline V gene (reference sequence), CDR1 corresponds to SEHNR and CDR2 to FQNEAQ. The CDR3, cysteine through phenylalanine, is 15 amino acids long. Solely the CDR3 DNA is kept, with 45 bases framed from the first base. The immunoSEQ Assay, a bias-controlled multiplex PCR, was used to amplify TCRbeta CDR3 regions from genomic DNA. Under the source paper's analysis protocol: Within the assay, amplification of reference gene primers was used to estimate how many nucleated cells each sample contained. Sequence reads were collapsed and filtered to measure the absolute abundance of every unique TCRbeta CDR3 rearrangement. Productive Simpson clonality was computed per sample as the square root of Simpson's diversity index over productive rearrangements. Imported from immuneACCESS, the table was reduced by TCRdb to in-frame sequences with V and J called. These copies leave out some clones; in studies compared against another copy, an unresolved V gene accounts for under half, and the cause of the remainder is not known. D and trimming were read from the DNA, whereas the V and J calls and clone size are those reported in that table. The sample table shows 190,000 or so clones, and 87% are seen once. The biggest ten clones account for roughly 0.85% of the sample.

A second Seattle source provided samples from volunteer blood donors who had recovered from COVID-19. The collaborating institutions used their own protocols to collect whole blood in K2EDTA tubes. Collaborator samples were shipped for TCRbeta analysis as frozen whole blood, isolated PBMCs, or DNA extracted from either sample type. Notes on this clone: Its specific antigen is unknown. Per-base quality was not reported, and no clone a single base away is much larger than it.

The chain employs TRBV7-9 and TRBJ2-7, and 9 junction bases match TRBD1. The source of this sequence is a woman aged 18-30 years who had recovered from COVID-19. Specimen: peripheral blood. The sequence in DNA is TGTGCCAGCAGCTTACTCGGACAGGGGTACTACGAGCAGTACTTC. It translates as CASSLLGQGYYEQYF.